This entry lists 27 T cell receptor beta chains sequenced from one sample in a study of shared clonotypes between healthy human individuals. TCRdb's table, derived via immunoSEQ multiplex PCR, lists solely in-frame clones and lacks some. The sample includes roughly 2,000,000 clones, approximately 94% of them seen just once. The naive CD8 fraction comprised CD45RO-negative cells positively selected for CCR7 and excluded terminally differentiated effector memory CD45RA+ cells. The sequenced material came from naive CD8+ T cells sorted from blood. Receptor source: a man between 18 and 35 years old in good health.

The V gene is TRBV6-5, the J gene TRBJ2-7; TRBD2 might be the D (5 bases). CDR1 is MNHEY and CDR2 is SVGAGI in the germline V gene. The CDR3 runs 15 residues. Trimming took off 2 bases at V and 7 bases at J, with 18 bases between the two ends. CDR3 residues: CASSYGASWGEEQYF. DNA of the CDR3: TGTGCCAGCAGTTACGGAGCCTCCTGGGGAGAAGAGCAGTACTTC.

In the case of this clone: Distinct nucleotide sequences in the sample also encode this CDR3. The rearrangement joins TRBV6-5 to TRBJ2-7; 7 nucleotides line up with TRBD2. Looked up from germline, CDR1 is MNHEY and CDR2 is SVGAGI. V gave up 0 bases and J gave up 0 bases; unmatched junction bases: 2. The CDR3 contains 15 residues. The CDR3 DNA follows: TGTGCCAGCAGTTACTCGGGAGGGTCCTCCTACGAGCAGTACTTC. This codes for CASSYSGGSSYEQYF.

The CDR3 DNA reads TGTGCCAGCAGCCACCCCGGTCCGGGGCGCAGAGACAAGGAGACCCAGTACTTC. Translation: CASSHPGPGRRDKETQYF. The chain joins TRBV14 to TRBJ2-5; perhaps D is TRBD1 or TRBD2 (5 bases each). V shed 3 bases and J shed 5 bases, with 25 bases lying between them. Germline assignment: CDR1 SGHDN and CDR2 FVKESK. This CDR3 region has 18 residues.

This chain uses TRBV4-1 with TRBJ2-7, with D possibly matching TRBD1 (5 bases). This CDR3 spans 14 amino acids. Germline CDR1 and CDR2: MGHRA and YSYEKL. Deletions cut 2 bases from V and 7 bases from J, with 15 bases between. This CDR3 reads CASSQQGSLQEQYF. CDR3 nucleotides: TGCGCCAGCAGCCAACAGGGCAGCCTCCAAGAGCAGTACTTC.

The chain joins TRBV4-1 to TRBJ1-1; D may be TRBD1 (5 bases). The CDR3 consists of 17 residues. V lost 0 bases, J lost 1 base, and 15 bases lay in between. Germline V CDR1 and CDR2: MGHRA, YSYEKL. This CDR3 is CASSQDDHRTPNTEAFF. In DNA, the CDR3 is TGCGCCAGCAGCCAAGATGACCACAGGACCCCGAACACTGAAGCTTTCTTT.

The gene calls are TRBV7-6 and TRBJ2-5; D unresolved. Germline values: CDR1 SGHVS, CDR2 FNYEAQ. V lost 1 base to trimming and J lost 2 bases, with 8 bases between them. The CDR3 spans 14 residues. DNA for the CDR3: TGTGCCAGCAGCTTAGAAACAGAACAAGAGACCCAGTACTTC. Translated: CASSLETEQETQYF. Filled out from reference TRBV7-6 and TRBJ2-5, the complete variable domain reads GAGVSQSPRYKVTKRGQDVALRCDPISGHVSLYWYRQALGQGPEFLTYFNYEAQQDKSGLPNDRFSAERPEGSISTLTIQRTEQRDSAMYRCASSLETEQETQYFGPGTRLLVL.

V gene TRBV7-9 combines with J gene TRBJ1-2, with D unclear. This CDR3 is 15 amino acids long. Germline V gene lookup returns CDR1 SEHNR and CDR2 FQNEAQ (reference sequence). V lost 5 bases, J lost 4 bases, and 17 bases lay in between. This chain's CDR3 is CASSPPGSRTYGYTF. The DNA for the CDR3 is TGTGCCAGCAGCCCGCCTGGGAGCCGAACCTATGGCTACACCTTC.

This chain joins TRBV7-9 and TRBJ2-5; D remains ambiguous. The CDR3 is 13 amino acids. Trimming took off 5 bases at V and 5 bases at J, with 12 bases between the two ends. Per germline, CDR1 SEHNR and CDR2 FQNEAQ (reference sequence). The CDR3, as DNA: TGTGCCAGCAGCCTAGACATTTTGGAGACCCAGTACTTC. Translating it yields CASSLDILETQYF. Full variable domain (outside the CDR3, taken from reference TRBV7-9 and TRBJ2-5): DTGVSQNPRHKITKRGQNVTFRCDPISEHNRLYWYRQTLGQGPEFLTYFQNEAQLEKSRLLSDRFSAERPKGSFSTLEIQRTEQGDSAMYLCASSLDILETQYFGPGTRLLVL.

This chain connects TRBV5-6 to TRBJ2-3, with D maybe TRBD1 (5 bases). The CDR3 has 15 residues. Deletions cut 3 bases from V and 6 bases from J, with 17 bases between. Germline CDR1 is SGHDT and CDR2 is YYEEEE. The CDR3 bases are TGTGCCAGCAGCTCAAGACAGACGGCTGAGGATACGCAGTATTTT. Translation gives CASSSRQTAEDTQYF.

The gene calls are TRBV7-9 and TRBJ2-3; D unresolved. V was clipped by 1 base and J by 2 bases, with 16 bases between them. Germline CDR1 is SEHNR and CDR2 is FQNEAQ (reference sequence). CDR3 length equals 17 residues. CDR3 in amino acids: CASSLDLRVSITDTQYF. DNA of the CDR3: TGTGCCAGCAGCTTAGATTTAAGGGTATCGATCACAGATACGCAGTATTTT.

The V gene is TRBV7-9, the J gene TRBJ2-7, with D maybe TRBD1 (5 bases). Trimming left V 1 base short and J 1 base short, with 11 bases between. The CDR3 length is 15 residues. Germline V lookup: CDR1 SEHNR, CDR2 FQNEAQ (reference sequence). For the CDR3, the DNA is TGTGCCAGCAGCTTAGGTATAGGGGATTCCTACGAGCAGTACTTC. Translating it yields CASSLGIGDSYEQYF.

The chain uses TRBV6-5 and TRBJ2-2, with D tentatively TRBD1 or TRBD2 (5 bases each). Germline V lookup: CDR1 MNHEY, CDR2 SVGAGI. The CDR3 consists of 15 residues. Trimming shortened V by 2 bases and J by 4 bases, and 11 bases separated the two germline ends. The CDR3 loop is CASSYTGGSTGELFF. CDR3 in DNA: TGTGCCAGCAGTTACACTGGGGGTTCCACCGGGGAGCTGTTTTTT.

The V and J genes are TRBV4-3 and TRBJ1-1; 10 bases line up with TRBD1. J lost 8 bases, V lost 4 bases, and 10 bases had no gene match. There are 15 residues in the CDR3. CDR1 LGHNA and CDR2 YSLEER come from the germline V gene. The CDR3 sequence: CASSRGSGTGEEAFF. In DNA form, the CDR3 reads TGCGCCAGCAGCCGAGGGTCGGGGACAGGGGAGGAAGCTTTCTTT.

This clone appeared once. The chain joins TRBV7-9 to TRBJ2-1, with D perhaps TRBD1 (5 bases). V gave up 5 bases and J gave up 3 bases, with 14 bases separating them. The CDR3 covers 15 residues. CDR1 is SEHNR and CDR2 is FQNEAQ in the germline V gene (reference sequence). CDR3 loop: CASSPGQGNYNEQFF. Written as DNA, the CDR3 is TGTGCCAGCAGCCCTGGTCAGGGCAACTACAATGAGCAGTTCTTC.

The chain employs TRBV19 and TRBJ1-5; D remains ambiguous. V was clipped by 2 bases and J by 6 bases, with 17 bases between them. This CDR3 is 16 amino acids long. Per germline, CDR1 LNHDA and CDR2 SQIVND (reference sequence). The CDR3 region has the DNA TGTGCCAGTAGTATAATCTATATAGCGGGAAGTCAGCCCCAGCATTTT. It is translated as CASSIIYIAGSQPQHF.

Comments on this clone: The same CDR3 also results from other DNA sequences found in this sample. The chain uses TRBV7-9 and TRBJ1-5; D unresolved. The CDR3 has 14 residues. Germline CDR1 SEHNR, CDR2 FQNEAQ (reference sequence). V gave up 1 base and J gave up 3 bases, with 7 bases separating them. DNA of the CDR3: TGTGCCAGCAGCTTAGGCGGGTACAATCAGCCCCAGCATTTT. Amino acid sequence: CASSLGGYNQPQHF.

V gene TRBV12-1 combines with J gene TRBJ2-2; no check of the table's D call, TRBD1, against the DNA was made. TRBV12-1 is shown as a pseudogene. This CDR3 is built from 15 residues. CDR3 nucleotide sequence: TGTGCCAGCAGCTTCCGGGACAGGGTAACCGGGGAGCTGTTTTTT. Translation gives CASSFRDRVTGELFF.

J is TRBJ1-2 and V is TRBV27; D ambiguous. This CDR3 is built from 16 residues. Germline CDR1 MNHEY, CDR2 SMNVEV (reference sequence). V lost 5 bases, J lost 4 bases, and 20 bases lay in between. In DNA form, the CDR3 reads TGTGCCAGCAGTCCCCGAATCAGCACGGAAGGCTATGGCTACACCTTC. The encoded protein is CASSPRISTEGYGYTF.

CDR3 coding DNA: TGTGCCAGCAGCCCACCCGGACTAGCGTACAATGAGCAGTTCTTC. Amino acids: CASSPPGLAYNEQFF. The chain combines TRBV7-9 with TRBJ2-1; 9 bases map to TRBD2. Looked up from germline, CDR1 is SEHNR and CDR2 is FQNEAQ (reference sequence). V lost 5 bases to trimming and J lost 4 bases; unmatched junction nucleotides: 6. This CDR3 region has 15 residues.

The chain links TRBV5-4 to TRBJ2-5; the match to TRBD2 covers 13 bases. Germline CDR1 and CDR2: SGHNT and YYREEE (reference sequence). The J segment lost 5 bases and the V segment lost 4 bases, leaving 5 bases of the junction unmatched. The CDR3 spans 15 residues. CDR3 in DNA: TGTGCCAGCAGCCGGACTAGCGGGAGTGGGGAGACCCAGTACTTC. Translation gives CASSRTSGSGETQYF.

The rearrangement joins TRBV9 to TRBJ2-5; either TRBD1 or TRBD2 may supply D (5 bases each). The CDR3 is made up of 14 amino acids. V was shortened by 3 bases and J by 1 base, with 10 bases between the two germline ends. The germline V gene has CDR1 SGDLS and CDR2 YYNGEE. CDR3 residues: CASSAGTFQETQYF. DNA of the CDR3: TGTGCCAGCAGCGCCGGGACGTTCCAAGAGACCCAGTACTTC.

Of note for this clone: Being one base from a much bigger clone, this may be a read error. The chain links TRBV7-9 to TRBJ1-4; TRBD1 matches at 9 bases. Germline trimming cut 5 bases from V and 4 bases from J; bases unmatched to any gene: 5. The CDR3 sequence is 15 residues long. The germline V gene has CDR1 SEHNR and CDR2 FQNEAQ (reference sequence). The CDR3 loop is CASSPRTGDNEKLFF. The CDR3, as DNA: TGTGCCAGCAGCCCCCGGACAGGGGATAATGAAAAACTGTTTTTT.

This sequence joins TRBV11-2 and TRBJ2-3; 13 bases map to TRBD2. CDR1 SGHAT and CDR2 FQNNGV come from the germline V gene. This CDR3 comprises 16 residues. Trimming removed 4 bases from V and 4 bases from J; junction bases left unmatched: 5. This CDR3 is CASSYTSGGAADTQYF. CDR3 coding DNA: TGTGCCAGCAGCTATACTAGCGGGGGGGCGGCAGATACGCAGTATTTT.

The chain couples TRBV21-1 to TRBJ2-7. TRBV21-1 is described as a pseudogene. CDR3 length: 20 amino acids. The CDR3 reads CASSKPRTKCVSRIAYEQYF. The CDR3 DNA reads TGTGCCAGCAGCAAACCCCGAACCAAGTGCGTTAGTCGGATTGCCTACGAGCAGTACTTC.

V and J are TRBV25-1 and TRBJ2-7; a weak D match, TRBD2 (5 bases). This CDR3 has 14 amino acids. Germline V gene sequence: CDR1 MGHDK, CDR2 SYGVNS. The V and J ends lost 4 bases and 0 bases respectively, with 10 bases between them. CDR3: CASSGDGSSYEQYF. CDR3 DNA: TGTGCCAGCAGTGGGGATGGGAGCTCCTACGAGCAGTACTTC.

The chain joins TRBV29-1 to TRBJ1-1; possible D gene TRBD1, 5 bases. The CDR3 loop spans 12 amino acids. Germline CDR1 is SQVTM and CDR2 is ANQGSEA. Trimming stripped 4 bases from V and 11 bases from J, with 17 bases between. The CDR3 protein is CSVATERGAAFF. CDR3 in DNA: TGCAGCGTTGCGACAGAGCGAGGCGCGGCTTTCTTT.

This chain uses TRBV7-9 with TRBJ1-1; D might be TRBD1 (5 bases). Germline V gene lookup returns CDR1 SEHNR and CDR2 FQNEAQ (reference sequence). The CDR3 extends over 13 amino acids. V was clipped by 7 bases and J by 3 bases, with 12 bases between them. The CDR3, as DNA: TGTGCCAGCAACCGTTGGGGGTACACTGAAGCTTTCTTT. This sequence encodes CASNRWGYTEAFF.